The sequence of this TCR beta chain was determined in a study of CD8+ T cells in alopecia areata. Overall study: It was 6 to 18 months of tofacitinib, and then there were 6 months off drug.

Researchers gathered lesional scalp punch biopsies and peripheral blood from patients with alopecia areata. Germline CDR1 and CDR2: SGHAT and FQNNGV. CDR3 length: 15 amino acids. V shed 6 bases and J shed 7 bases, with 21 bases lying between them. Isolated RNA was reverse transcribed into cDNA used as the sequencing template. Assay: immunoSEQ multiplex PCR; the TCRdb copy retains only in-frame clones and omits some. The repertoire includes under 250,000 clones, around 62% of them detected once, and 0.45% sits in the top ten. This clonotype was sampled from a human donor with alopecia areata. The sequencing used CD4+ T cells sorted from blood, collected at week 0. The rearrangement uses TRBV11-2 and TRBJ1-1, with D possibly matching TRBD1 (6 bases). DNA for the CDR3: TGTGCCAGCAGACCCGGGAGGGGGGGAAATAATGAAGCTTTCTTT. This encodes CASRPGRGGNNEAFF. Using reference TRBV11-2 and TRBJ1-1 for the parts outside the CDR3, the full variable domain is EAGVAQSPRYKIIEKRQSVAFWCNPISGHATLYWYQQILGQGPKLLIQFQNNGVVDDSQLPKDRFSAERLKGVDSTLKIQPAKLEDSAVYLCASRPGRGGNNEAFFGQGTRLTVV.